This T cell receptor beta chain was identified during a study of cytomegalovirus exposure and HLA in healthy donors. Both 60 Vbeta primers and 13 Jbeta primers went into the PCR. Libraries were prepared by immunoSEQ multiplex PCR; TCRdb keeps only in-frame clonotypes and omits some of them. The repertoire table contains some 48,000 clones. Points on this clone: The antigen remains unidentified.

Notes on the study in general: Some highly shared sequence variants likely arose as a pipeline artifact. Later analysis reportedly placed an Asian-associated ancestry cluster below the roughly 690-donor mean in N-insertions.

The CDR3 totals 15 residues. Per the germline V gene, CDR1 is SGDLS and CDR2 is YYNGEE. J lost 6 bases, V lost 1 base, and 4 bases had no gene match. Donors consisted of healthy bone marrow donors. Material for sequencing was PBMCs. The sequence was obtained from a man in his forties in good health and CMV-seropositive. The gene calls are TRBV9 and TRBJ2-2, with 9 bases aligning to TRBD2. The CDR3 is CASSVSGLAPGELFF. The CDR3 nucleotides are TGTGCCAGCAGCGTATCGGGACTAGCACCCGGGGAGCTGTTTTTT.